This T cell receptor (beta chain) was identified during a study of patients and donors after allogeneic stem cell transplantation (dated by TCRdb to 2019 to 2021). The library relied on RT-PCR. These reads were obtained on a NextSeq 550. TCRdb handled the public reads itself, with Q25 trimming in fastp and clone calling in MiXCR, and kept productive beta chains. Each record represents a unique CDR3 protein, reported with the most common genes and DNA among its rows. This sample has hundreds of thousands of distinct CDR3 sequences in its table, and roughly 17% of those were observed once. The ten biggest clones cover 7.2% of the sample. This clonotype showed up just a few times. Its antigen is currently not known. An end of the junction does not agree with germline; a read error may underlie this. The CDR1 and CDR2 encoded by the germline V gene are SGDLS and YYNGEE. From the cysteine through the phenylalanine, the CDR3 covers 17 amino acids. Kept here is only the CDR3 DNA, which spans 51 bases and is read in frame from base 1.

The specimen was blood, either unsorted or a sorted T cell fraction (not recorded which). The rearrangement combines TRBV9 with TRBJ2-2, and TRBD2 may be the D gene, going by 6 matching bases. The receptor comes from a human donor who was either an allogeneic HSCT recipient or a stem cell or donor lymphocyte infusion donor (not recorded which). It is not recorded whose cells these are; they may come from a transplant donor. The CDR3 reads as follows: CASSVSGGAPKTGELFF. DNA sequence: TGTGCCAGCAGCGTTAGTGGCGGGGCCCCGAAAACCGGGGAGCTGTTTTTT.